These 22 T cell receptor beta chains share one sample of origin, sequenced in a study of regulatory T cells in long-lasting Graves disease. Through Arm-PCR of CDR3 regions and iRepertoire HTBI primers, TCR beta libraries were built. One entry per CDR3 protein, called by TCRdb with MiXCR from the multiplex PCR reads. The data hold roughly 610,000 distinct CDR3 sequences, with 16% observed a single time. Time point denoted: newly diagnosed GD, antithyroid drugs for less than 3 months. The TCR library was made from RNA that had been extracted from PBMCs in TRIzol. This same sample was also taken into another study, of T cells in Graves' hyperthyroidism and ophthalmopathy.

The sample consisted of peripheral blood mononuclear cells (PBMCs), taken at new diagnosis, from a patient treated with antithyroid drugs. The receptors here all came from a woman aged 25 to 39 with Graves disease.

This clonotype appeared a few times. The rearrangement links TRBV6-1 to TRBJ2-2; D perhaps matches TRBD2 (5 bases). The CDR3 has 13 amino acids. Trimming took off 4 bases at V and 6 bases at J, with 9 bases between the two ends. Germline V gives CDR1 MNHNS, CDR2 SASEGT. CDR3 coding DNA: TGTGCCAGCAGTGGGGCGCGGGCCGGGGAGCTGTTTTTT. Its translation: CASSGARAGELFF.

This clonotype has ten or more counts. CDR3 residues: CASLEGIGYTF. The CDR3 nucleotides are TGTGCCAGCCTGGAAGGAATTGGCTACACCTTC. This chain links TRBV28 with TRBJ1-2; D unclear. Germline V CDR1 and CDR2: MDHEN, SYDVKM. This CDR3 has 11 residues. The V gene lost 8 bases and the J gene lost 7 bases, with 11 bases spanning the gap.

In its sample, this clonotype was seen many times. The chain employs TRBV30 and TRBJ2-7; TRBD2 matches at 9 bases. Germline V CDR1 and CDR2: GTSNPN, SVGIG (reference sequence). This CDR3 has 12 amino acids. Trimming took 5 bases from V and 3 from J; bases not matched to a gene: 2. The CDR3: CAWRSGSYEQYF. The CDR3 region has the DNA TGTGCCTGGCGTAGCGGGAGCTACGAGCAGTACTTC.

DNA of the CDR3: TGTGCCAGCTCACCAATGGGAGTCGAGGCTGGGGCCAACGTCCTGACTTTC. This sequence encodes CASSPMGVEAGANVLTF. The V and J genes are TRBV18 and TRBJ2-6; TRBD2 might be the D (5 bases). Per germline, CDR1 KGHSH and CDR2 LQKENI. Trimming took off 2 bases at V and 2 bases at J, with 13 bases between the two ends. This CDR3 has 17 amino acids.

The rearrangement joins TRBV7-9 to TRBJ2-1, with 7 bases aligning to TRBD2. V dropped 1 base and J dropped 3; count of bases not matched to a gene: 6. The CDR3 totals 16 residues. CDR1 is SEHNR and CDR2 is FQNEAQ in the germline V gene (reference sequence). The CDR3 sequence is CASSLGGGEGYNEQFF. The CDR3 DNA follows: TGTGCCAGCAGCTTAGGGGGAGGGGAGGGCTACAATGAGCAGTTCTTC.

This clonotype was counted many times. This chain uses TRBV25-1 with TRBJ2-7; 7 positions match TRBD2. This CDR3 has 15 amino acids. The germline CDR1 and CDR2 sequences are MGHDK and SYGVNS. V shed 2 bases and J 2 bases; nucleotides not matched to a gene: 6. The CDR3 DNA follows: TGTGCCAGCAGTGAAGATGGCGGGGGAACCTACGAGCAGTACTTC. Residues: CASSEDGGGTYEQYF.

The chain employs TRBV7-2 and TRBJ2-5, with a possible D match to TRBD2 (6 bases). Germline V CDR1 and CDR2: SGHTA, FQGNSA. The CDR3 contains 15 residues. Trimming pared 4 bases from V and 3 bases from J, leaving 15 bases between. CDR3 in DNA: TGTGCCAGCAGCTACGGAGGGTGGGTAGAAGAGACCCAGTACTTC. It translates to CASSYGGWVEETQYF.

The sample holds many counts of this clonotype. This sequence joins TRBV27 and TRBJ1-5; D not certain. The CDR3 length is 15 residues. V dropped 6 bases and J dropped 5 bases, with 17 bases sitting between them. In germline, CDR1 is MNHEY, CDR2 SMNVEV (reference sequence). CDR3 amino acids: CASSYSTRRDQPQHF. DNA for the CDR3: TGTGCCAGCAGCTACAGCACCAGACGGGATCAGCCCCAGCATTTT.

This clonotype was detected ten times or more. The V call is TRBV24-1, the J call TRBJ2-7; D not certain. This CDR3 contains 14 residues. With 3 bases removed from V and 5 bases from J, the gap between germline ends came to 13 bases. Germline-derived CDR1 and CDR2 are KGHDR and SFDVKD. CDR3 residues: CATSDPVRLDEQYF. The CDR3 bases are TGTGCCACCAGTGATCCCGTGCGTTTGGACGAGCAGTACTTC.

This clonotype has a count of ten or more. The chain employs TRBV7-9 and TRBJ1-1, with TRBD1 as a possible D gene (6 bases). V lost 10 bases and J 2 bases, leaving 14 bases between the germline ends. This CDR3 is built from 13 residues. The V gene's germline CDR1 is SEHNR and CDR2 FQNEAQ (reference sequence). CDR3 nucleotides: TGTGCCAACACAGGGATAGGAAACACTGAAGCTTTCTTT. This translates into CANTGIGNTEAFF.

The chain has TRBV30 and TRBJ1-6; 8 bases match TRBD1. The CDR3 totals 14 residues. CDR1 and CDR2 from the germline V gene are GTSNPN and SVGIG (reference sequence). Unmatched junction bases numbered 7, after V lost 6 bases and J lost 6 bases. CDR3 in DNA: TGTGCCTGCATCAGGGGGCCGAGTAATTCACCCCTCCACTTT. It translates to CACIRGPSNSPLHF.

This clonotype was counted at least ten times. The chain is built from TRBV20-1 and TRBJ2-7, with TRBD1 identical over 9 bases. Trimming removed 7 bases from V and 6 bases from J; junction bases left unmatched: 13. The V gene's germline CDR1 is DFQATT and CDR2 SNEGSKA (reference sequence). CDR3 length: 14 amino acids. The CDR3, as DNA: TGCAGTGGAGTGACGGACAGGGGTATGAGCGAGCAGTACTTC. The encoded protein is CSGVTDRGMSEQYF.

The J gene is TRBJ2-3, the V gene TRBV20-1; TRBD1 matches at 7 bases. V lost 0 bases and J lost 4; bases outside the gene matches: 7. The CDR3 has 15 residues. CDR1 and CDR2 from the germline V gene are DFQATT and SNEGSKA (reference sequence). The CDR3 spells CSARDPNRGADTQYF. Here the CDR3 DNA reads TGCAGTGCTAGAGATCCCAACAGGGGAGCAGATACGCAGTATTTT.

This clonotype occurred many times. The CDR3 nucleotides read TGTGCCAGCAGGGCGGACGGAGCCCCTGGGGAGCAGTACTTC. Residues: CASRADGAPGEQYF. The chain joins TRBV12-3 or TRBV12-4 to TRBJ2-7; D remains unclear. Trimming stripped 6 bases from V and 7 bases from J, with 19 bases between. The CDR3 contains 14 residues.

This clonotype was detected a few times. CDR3 residues: CASTPLPAGETQYF. The CDR3, as DNA: TGTGCCAGCACCCCCCTCCCAGCCGGAGAGACCCAGTACTTC. This rearrangement joins TRBV7-3 to TRBJ2-1; the D is unclear. The DNA matches TRBJ2-5 better at its end, which makes the J call doubtful. CDR1 and CDR2 (germline): SGHTA, FQGTGA. The CDR3 length is 14 residues.

This clonotype was counted between two and nine times. This sequence joins TRBV6-2 or TRBV6-3 and TRBJ2-1; D not certain. Germline assignment: CDR1 MNHEY and CDR2 SVGEGT. This CDR3 contains 16 residues. Trimming shortened V by 2 bases and J by 1 base, and 12 bases separated the two germline ends. This CDR3 is CASSYGNAVSYNEQFF. The CDR3 DNA sequence: TGTGCCAGCAGTTACGGTAATGCGGTTTCCTACAATGAGCAGTTCTTC.

The V call is TRBV5-1, the J call TRBJ1-2; 8 positions match TRBD1. The CDR3 contains 16 residues. CDR1 and CDR2 from the germline V gene are SGHRS and YFSETQ. Germline trimming cut 3 bases from V and 2 bases from J; bases unmatched to any gene: 9. The CDR3 loop reads CASSSQGVPQNYGYTF. CDR3 nucleotides: TGCGCCAGCAGCTCACAGGGGGTCCCCCAAAACTATGGCTACACCTTC.

The chain is built from TRBV5-1 and TRBJ1-4; D is undetermined. This CDR3 is built from 14 residues. Per the germline V gene, CDR1 is SGHRS and CDR2 is YFSETQ. The V gene lost 3 bases and the J gene lost 5 bases, with 11 bases spanning the gap. CDR3 DNA: TGCGCCAGCAGCTCGTTGGGAGTCAATGAAAAACTGTTTTTT. Its translation: CASSSLGVNEKLFF.

This clonotype was found a few times. The genes are TRBV3-1 and TRBJ2-1; TRBD2 agrees at 9 bases. V was clipped by 0 bases and J by 3 bases; unmatched bases: 9. Germline V lookup: CDR1 LGHDT, CDR2 YNNKEL (reference sequence). The CDR3 covers 18 residues. CDR3 sequence reads: CASSQDSGRGQSYNEQFF. The DNA for the CDR3 is TGTGCCAGCAGCCAAGATAGCGGGAGAGGTCAGAGCTACAATGAGCAGTTCTTC.

As to this clonotype: One end of the junction does not line up with germline, which may come from a read error. The chain joins TRBV28 to TRBJ1-3, with no clear D. The CDR3 covers 15 residues. Germline-derived CDR1 and CDR2 are MDHEN and SYDVKM. CDR3 amino acids: CASSSLAASGNTIYF. DNA of the CDR3: TGTGCCAGTAGTTCCTTGGCGGCCTCTGGAAACACCATATATTTT.

This clonotype was counted ten times or more. The V call is TRBV7-6, the J call TRBJ2-7, with 12 nucleotides matching TRBD2. The ends lost 2 bases at V and 6 bases at J; junction bases unmatched: 5. Germline loops: CDR1 SGHVS, CDR2 FNYEAQ. This CDR3 comprises 15 residues. The CDR3 DNA sequence: TGTGCCAGCAGCTTAACTAGCGGGAGGACCGCCGAGCAGTACTTC. It translates to CASSLTSGRTAEQYF.

This clonotype was observed a few times. The CDR3 spells CASSVGDGGQPQHF. The CDR3 DNA reads as TGTGCCAGCAGCGTAGGGGACGGGGGTCAGCCCCAGCATTTT. The chain couples TRBV9 to TRBJ1-5; TRBD1 might be the D (5 bases). V lost 0 bases to trimming and J lost 6 bases, with 10 bases between them. This CDR3 comprises 14 residues. Per the germline V gene, CDR1 is SGDLS and CDR2 is YYNGEE. Supplemented by reference TRBV9 and TRBJ1-5, the full variable domain reads DSGVTQTPKHLITATGQRVTLRCSPRSGDLSVYWYQQSLDQGLQFLIQYYNGEERAKGNILERFSAQQFPDLHSELNLSSLELGDSALYFCASSVGDGGQPQHFGDGTRLSIL.